This T cell receptor (beta chain) was recorded in a study of a mutant IDH1 vaccine in newly diagnosed glioma. Across the whole study: Vaccinations were initiated 4-6 weeks following radiotherapy alone, or were given together with temozolomide cycles.

The sample's time point: week 35, safety follow-up. In the vaccine, a single dose held 300 ug of the mutant IDH1 20-mer peptide, along with topical imiquimod. V shed 3 bases and J 3 bases; nucleotides not matched to a gene: 9. The CDR3 has 16 amino acids. CDR1 is SGHDT, CDR2 YYEEEE, per germline. As regards this clone: Its target is not known.

Here immunoSEQ multiplex PCR was the method, and the copy in TCRdb shows in-frame clones only, minus some. This sample yields roughly 26,000 clones, of which around 78% are seen a single time; about 31% belongs to the top ten. The clonotype was recovered from a man aged 25-45 years with glioma. The chain links TRBV5-6 to TRBJ1-5, with 7 bases identical to TRBD1. This specimen consisted of PBMCs, obtained from a glioma patient whose treatment included an IDH1 peptide vaccine. The CDR3 is CASSSNRGITNQPQHF. CDR3 coding DNA: TGTGCCAGCAGCTCCAACAGGGGTATTACCAATCAGCCCCAGCATTTT.